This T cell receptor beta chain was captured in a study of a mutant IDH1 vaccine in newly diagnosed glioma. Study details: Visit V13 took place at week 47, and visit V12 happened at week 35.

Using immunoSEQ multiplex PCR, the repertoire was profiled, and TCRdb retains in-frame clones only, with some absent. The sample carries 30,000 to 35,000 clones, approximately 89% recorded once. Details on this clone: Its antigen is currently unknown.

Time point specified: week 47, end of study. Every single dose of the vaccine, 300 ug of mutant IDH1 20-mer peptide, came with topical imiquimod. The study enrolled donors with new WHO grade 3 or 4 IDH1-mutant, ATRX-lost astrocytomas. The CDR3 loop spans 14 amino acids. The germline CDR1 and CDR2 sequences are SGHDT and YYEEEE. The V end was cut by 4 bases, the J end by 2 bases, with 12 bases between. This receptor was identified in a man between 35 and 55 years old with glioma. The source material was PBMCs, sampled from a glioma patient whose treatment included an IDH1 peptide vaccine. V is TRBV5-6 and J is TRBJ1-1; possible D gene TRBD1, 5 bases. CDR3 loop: CASSPGHLNTEAFF. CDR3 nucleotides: TGTGCCAGCAGCCCAGGACACCTTAACACTGAAGCTTTCTTT.